These 32 T cell receptor beta chains were sequenced from one sample in a study of blood T cell repertoires in COVID-19. Method: immunoSEQ multiplex PCR; TCRdb's copy keeps in-frame clones and lacks some. The sample lists approximately 260,000 clones, 87% occurring once. Material for sequencing was peripheral blood. These TCRs come from a man between 60 and 70 years old who had recovered from COVID-19.

The gene calls are TRBV30 and TRBJ1-5; D call uncertain. Per germline, CDR1 GTSNPN and CDR2 SVGIG (reference sequence). Trimming took 0 bases from V and 3 from J, leaving 9 bases between them. The CDR3 consists of 14 residues. CDR3 nucleotide sequence: TGTGCCTGGAGTGTGGCCGGGAACAATCAGCCCCAGCATTTT. This codes for CAWSVAGNNQPQHF.

The rearrangement uses TRBV9 and TRBJ1-3; D unresolved. The CDR3 length is 15 residues. V was clipped by 0 bases and J by 0 bases, with 7 bases between them. Germline CDR1 and CDR2: SGDLS and YYNGEE. The CDR3 spells CASSVGSNSGNTIYF. The CDR3 DNA reads as TGTGCCAGCAGCGTAGGGTCTAACTCTGGAAACACCATATATTTT.

The V call is TRBV4-1, the J call TRBJ1-2; TRBD1 matches 9 bases. V lost 1 base to trimming and J lost 4 bases; unmatched junction nucleotides: 7. This CDR3 region has 16 residues. Per the germline V gene, CDR1 is MGHRA and CDR2 is YSYEKL. The CDR3 reads CASSQVTDRGAYGYTF. As DNA, the CDR3 is TGCGCCAGCAGCCAAGTTACGGACAGGGGAGCCTATGGCTACACCTTC.

The rearrangement links TRBV5-5 to TRBJ1-1; tentatively, D is TRBD1 (5 bases). The V gene's germline CDR1 is SGHKS and CDR2 YYEKEE (reference sequence). V gave up 2 bases and J gave up 8 bases, with 10 bases separating them. This CDR3 region has 12 residues. DNA of the CDR3: TGTGCCAGCAGCTTTCAGGGTTTCGAAGCTTTCTTT. Translating it yields CASSFQGFEAFF. Full variable domain (missing parts from reference TRBV5-5 and TRBJ1-1): DAGVTQSPTHLIKTRGQQVTLRCSPISGHKSVSWYQQVLGQGPQFIFQYYEKEERGRGNFPDRFSARQFPNYSSELNVNALLLGDSALYLCASSFQGFEAFFGQGTRLTVV.

This chain joins TRBV19 and TRBJ2-2; 10 positions agree with TRBD1. CDR1 is LNHDA, CDR2 SQIVND, per germline (reference sequence). CDR3 length equals 15 residues. V gave up 1 base and J gave up 6 bases; unmatched junction bases: 2. The chain's CDR3 is CASSIGDRGAGELFF. Written as DNA, the CDR3 is TGTGCCAGTAGTATAGGGGACAGGGGAGCCGGGGAGCTGTTTTTT.

The rearrangement uses TRBV5-1 and TRBJ1-4; 8 positions match TRBD1. The CDR3 covers 13 residues. Losses at the gene ends were 2 bases for V and 8 bases for J; bases not matched to a gene: 2. Germline V CDR1 and CDR2: SGHRS, YFSETQ. CDR3 residues: CASSFRDREKLFF. The CDR3 bases are TGCGCCAGCAGCTTCAGGGACAGGGAAAAACTGTTTTTT. The full variable domain, with the rest looked up from reference TRBV5-1 and TRBJ1-4, is KAGVTQTPRYLIKTRGQQVTLSCSPISGHRSVSWYQQTPGQGLQFLFEYFSETQRNKGNFPGRFSGRQFSNSRSEMNVSTLELGDSALYLCASSFRDREKLFFGSGTQLSVL.

This chain links TRBV5-4 with TRBJ2-5, with D possibly being TRBD1 (5 bases). The V gene's germline CDR1 is SGHNT and CDR2 YYREEE (reference sequence). The CDR3 sequence is 16 residues long. The V and J ends lost 2 bases and 0 bases respectively, with 14 bases between them. The CDR3 here is CASSLSGRRDQETQYF. In DNA form, the CDR3 reads TGTGCCAGCAGCTTATCAGGGCGCAGGGACCAAGAGACCCAGTACTTC.

The chain uses TRBV29-1 and TRBJ2-6; TRBD1 agrees at 9 bases. CDR1 and CDR2 (germline): SQVTM, ANQGSEA. The trim removed 8 bases at V and 0 bases at J, leaving 5 bases unmatched. The CDR3 runs 15 residues. Written as DNA, the CDR3 is TGCAGCTTTTTGGGACAGGGCTCTGGGGCCAACGTCCTGACTTTC. As protein: CSFLGQGSGANVLTF. The whole variable domain, filled in from reference TRBV29-1 and TRBJ2-6, reads SAVISQKPSRDICQRGTSLTIQCQVDSQVTMMFWYRQQPGQSLTLIATANQGSEATYESGFVIDKFPISRPNLTFSTLTVSNMSPEDSSIYLCSFLGQGSGANVLTFGAGSRLTVL.

The chain uses TRBV2 and TRBJ1-1, with D possibly matching TRBD1 (5 bases). Germline CDR1 is SNHLY and CDR2 is FYNNEI. V lost 6 bases and J 3 bases, leaving 17 bases between the germline ends. The length of the CDR3 is 15 residues. The DNA for the CDR3 is TGTGCCAGCAGCGCGACAGCCGGTGGGGACACTGAAGCTTTCTTT. This sequence encodes CASSATAGGDTEAFF.

The rearrangement uses TRBV3-1 (or the pseudogene TRBV3-2) and TRBJ2-4; TRBD2 matches at 11 bases. V was pared by 4 bases and J by 15 bases, with 8 bases of the junction left unmatched. The CDR3 spans 13 residues. The germline V gene has CDR1 LGHDT and CDR2 YNNKEL (reference sequence). The CDR3 loop is CASSLHSGGARYF. The DNA of the CDR3 is TGTGCCAGCAGCCTTCATAGCGGGGGGGCACGGTACTTC.

DNA of the CDR3: TGTGCCAGCAGCTACGGACTGTCGACCGGGCATCAGCCCCAGCATTTT. Protein sequence: CASSYGLSTGHQPQHF. The chain is built from TRBV5-6 and TRBJ1-5; D gene uncertain. The CDR3 runs 16 residues. V dropped 3 bases and J dropped 5 bases, with 18 bases sitting between them. Germline V gene data show CDR1 as SGHDT and CDR2 as YYEEEE.

The V and J genes are TRBV30 and TRBJ1-5; a weak D match, TRBD1 (5 bases). Trimming took off 4 bases at V and 0 bases at J, with 10 bases between the two ends. Germline V gene sequence: CDR1 GTSNPN, CDR2 SVGIG (reference sequence). This CDR3 region has 14 residues. The CDR3 region is CAWNPGRSNQPQHF. The CDR3 nucleotides are TGTGCCTGGAACCCAGGGCGTAGCAATCAGCCCCAGCATTTT.

This chain links TRBV2 with TRBJ2-1; TRBD2 is a possible D gene (5 bases). Trimming left V 5 bases short and J 9 bases short, with 14 bases between. The CDR3 is made up of 13 amino acids. Germline CDR1 reads SNHLY; CDR2 reads FYNNEI. This chain's CDR3 is CASSRTQQSEQFF. The CDR3 coding sequence is TGTGCCAGCAGTAGGACTCAGCAGAGTGAGCAGTTCTTC.

This chain connects TRBV10-3 to TRBJ2-2; TRBD2 is a possible D gene (6 bases). The CDR3 loop spans 15 amino acids. V gave up 10 bases and J gave up 3 bases, with 18 bases separating them. Looked up from germline, CDR1 is ENHRY and CDR2 is SYGVKD. In DNA form, the CDR3 reads TGTGCCACAATAGGGACTGCGGGGTACACCGGGGAGCTGTTTTTT. Its translation: CATIGTAGYTGELFF.

The chain carries TRBV28 and TRBJ1-5; 7 bases are shared with TRBD1. The V segment lost 6 bases and the J segment 4 bases; nucleotides outside the gene matches: 6. The CDR3 has 14 amino acids. Germline CDR1 reads MDHEN; CDR2 reads SYDVKM. The CDR3 region is CASSPGQLNQPQHF. DNA for the CDR3: TGTGCCAGCAGCCCGGGACAGCTAAATCAGCCCCAGCATTTT.

The CDR3 DNA sequence: TGTGCCACCAGCAGAGTCGGCCGAGGGGGCGTTGATGAGCAGTTCTTC. Amino acid sequence: CATSRVGRGGVDEQFF. V is TRBV15 and J is TRBJ2-1, with 7 nucleotides matching TRBD1. The germline gives CDR1 LNHNV, CDR2 YYDKDF (reference sequence). This CDR3 has 16 amino acids. Trimming took 1 base from V and 8 from J; bases not matched to a gene: 11.

This rearrangement joins TRBV11-2 to TRBJ1-4; possible D gene TRBD1, 5 bases. Germline V lookup: CDR1 SGHAT, CDR2 FQNNGV. V lost 4 bases to trimming and J lost 0 bases, with 9 bases between them. This CDR3 comprises 15 residues. The CDR3 region is CASSSRGTTNEKLFF. The CDR3 DNA sequence: TGTGCCAGCAGCTCCCGGGGGACAACTAATGAAAAACTGTTTTTT.

This rearrangement joins TRBV2 to TRBJ1-6, with D possibly TRBD1 on 5 matching bases. The V end was cut by 4 bases, the J end by 7 bases, with 11 bases between. Germline loops: CDR1 SNHLY, CDR2 FYNNEI. This CDR3 comprises 14 residues. The CDR3 nucleotides are TGTGCCAGCAGTGGTCAGGGTGAGAATTCACCCCTCCACTTT. Its protein is CASSGQGENSPLHF.

V gene TRBV19 combines with J gene TRBJ1-2, with TRBD1 matching 9 bases. The germline CDR1 and CDR2 sequences are LNHDA and SQIVND (reference sequence). After removal of 4 bases from V and 2 bases from J, the junction contained 8 bases not matched to a gene. The length of the CDR3 is 16 residues. The CDR3 sequence: CASSKHRGRLNYGYTF. The CDR3 DNA follows: TGTGCCAGTAGTAAGCACAGGGGGCGCTTGAACTATGGCTACACCTTC.

This chain joins TRBV27 and TRBJ1-2, with 11 bases fitting TRBD1. Per the germline V gene, CDR1 is MNHEY and CDR2 is SMNVEV (reference sequence). The V segment lost 5 bases and the J segment 6 bases; nucleotides outside the gene matches: 8. CDR3 length equals 15 residues. In nucleotides, the CDR3 is TGTGCCAGCAGTCCCAGGACAGGGGGCGTAGATGGCTACACCTTC. It encodes CASSPRTGGVDGYTF.

The chain is built from TRBV2 and TRBJ1-4, with 10 bases fitting TRBD1. CDR3 length: 15 amino acids. Germline V gene lookup returns CDR1 SNHLY and CDR2 FYNNEI. V lost 4 bases to trimming and J lost 4 bases; unmatched junction nucleotides: 3. For the CDR3, the DNA is TGTGCCAGCAGTGTCCGGGACAGGGGTAATGAAAAACTGTTTTTT. Translating it yields CASSVRDRGNEKLFF.

This chain uses TRBV6-5 with TRBJ1-1; D might be TRBD1 (6 bases). The CDR3 has 16 amino acids. CDR1 is MNHEY and CDR2 is SVGAGI in the germline V gene. Trimming removed 4 bases from V and 2 bases from J, with 17 bases in between. DNA for the CDR3: TGTGCCAGCAGTTGGACCCCGGACAGAGAAAACACTGAAGCTTTCTTT. This sequence encodes CASSWTPDRENTEAFF.

The chain carries TRBV27 and TRBJ2-3; no definite D call. Trimming stripped 1 base from V and 4 bases from J, with 12 bases between. Germline assignment: CDR1 MNHEY and CDR2 SMNVEV (reference sequence). The CDR3 is 15 residues long. The CDR3 loop reads CASSLWHRKPDTQYF. CDR3 DNA: TGTGCCAGCAGTTTATGGCACAGAAAACCAGATACGCAGTATTTT.

The rearrangement uses TRBV7-9 and TRBJ2-1; the D is unclear. V was cut by 1 base and J by 9 bases, with 13 bases left in between. Germline CDR1 reads SEHNR; CDR2 reads FQNEAQ (reference sequence). The length of the CDR3 is 14 residues. The DNA for the CDR3 is TGTGCCAGCAGCTTAGACAGTAAAGCTGTTGAGCAGTTCTTC. It encodes CASSLDSKAVEQFF.

This clone was seen only once. In DNA form, the CDR3 reads TGTGCCACCAGTGATAACTCCTATGGCTACACCTTC. This gives the protein CATSDNSYGYTF. The gene calls are TRBV24-1 and TRBJ1-2; D is ambiguous. CDR1 KGHDR and CDR2 SFDVKD come from the germline V gene. The CDR3 sequence is 12 residues long. V lost 3 bases and J lost 4, with 5 bases in between.

The chain couples TRBV7-6 to TRBJ1-1; D gene ambiguous. CDR3 size: 15 residues. Germline V lookup: CDR1 SGHVS, CDR2 FNYEAQ. V was trimmed by 1 base and J by 4 bases, leaving 13 bases between them. The CDR3 loop reads CASSLVGEWGTEAFF. CDR3 bases: TGTGCCAGCAGCTTAGTCGGGGAATGGGGCACTGAAGCTTTCTTT.

The sample holds one count of this clone. The V call is TRBV30, the J call TRBJ1-2; 12 bases are a match to TRBD1. This CDR3 comprises 17 residues. Trimming removed 0 bases from V and 3 bases from J; junction bases left unmatched: 8. Germline CDR1 is GTSNPN and CDR2 is SVGIG (reference sequence). CDR3 nucleotide sequence: TGTGCCTGGAGTGTACGGGACAGGGGGCGCCGGGACTATGGCTACACCTTC. Amino acid sequence: CAWSVRDRGRRDYGYTF.

The J gene is TRBJ1-1, the V gene TRBV6-5, with 7 positions matching TRBD1. V gave up 6 bases and J gave up 4 bases; unmatched junction bases: 8. The CDR3 contains 14 residues. Looked up from germline, CDR1 is MNHEY and CDR2 is SVGAGI. CDR3 loop: CASRNRGAITEAFF. CDR3 sequence (DNA): TGTGCCAGCAGAAACAGGGGAGCGATCACTGAAGCTTTCTTT.

The chain uses TRBV10-3 and TRBJ1-2, with a possible D match to TRBD1 (6 bases). Germline V gives CDR1 ENHRY, CDR2 SYGVKD. This CDR3 comprises 18 residues. Deletions cut 2 bases from V and 0 bases from J, with 19 bases between. The CDR3 reads CAISERFHRVPANYGYTF. The CDR3 DNA reads TGTGCCATCAGTGAGAGGTTCCACAGGGTTCCCGCTAACTATGGCTACACCTTC.

This clone has just one count. This chain uses TRBV28 with TRBJ1-2, with 10 bases identical to TRBD1. V was clipped by 4 bases and J by 4 bases; unmatched bases: 3. Per the germline V gene, CDR1 is MDHEN and CDR2 is SYDVKM. CDR3 length equals 14 residues. CDR3 DNA sequence: TGTGCCAGCAGTTCGGGACAGGGGCGCTATGGCTACACCTTC. Amino acids: CASSSGQGRYGYTF.

This sequence joins TRBV5-4 and TRBJ2-2; 7 bases match TRBD2. Trimming cost V 0 bases and J 4 bases; bases outside gene matches: 3. The CDR3 spans 15 residues. Germline V lookup: CDR1 SGHNT, CDR2 YYREEE (reference sequence). CDR3 in amino acids: CASSLGLAFTGELFF. Written as DNA, the CDR3 is TGTGCCAGCAGCTTGGGACTAGCATTCACCGGGGAGCTGTTTTTT.

The chain links TRBV7-9 to TRBJ1-2; D unclear. Germline-derived CDR1 and CDR2 are SEHNR and FQNEAQ (reference sequence). The CDR3 extends over 13 amino acids. The V and J ends lost 3 bases and 4 bases respectively, with 9 bases between them. CDR3 DNA: TGTGCCAGCAGCTTCACCGCGGGCTATGGCTACACCTTC. Translation gives CASSFTAGYGYTF.